The clone carrying this TCR beta chain has a handful of counts. Its antigen remains unidentified. V gave up 5 bases and J gave up 4 bases, with 5 bases separating them. Germline V gene lookup returns CDR1 KGHDR and CDR2 SFDVKD. There are 12 residues in the CDR3. To make TCR beta libraries, researchers used iRepertoire HTBI primers and Arm-PCR of CDR3 regions. MiXCR was run by TCRdb on the multiplex PCR reads, yielding one entry per CDR3 protein. The sample includes about 540,000 distinct CDR3 sequences, roughly 13% of them seen just once. This entry belongs to a study of regulatory T cells in long-lasting Graves disease. Points from the study as a whole: Gene preferences differed: TRBV28, TRBJ1-2, TRBJ2-5 in persistent cases. Relative to newly diagnosed Graves' patients, persistent ones had lower TCR diversity.

As for time point: newly diagnosed GD, antithyroid drugs for less than 3 months. Making the TCR library involved RNA that had been extracted from PBMCs. This sample also belongs to another study, concerning T cells in Graves' hyperthyroidism and ophthalmopathy. That study adds: Disease duration under 2 months; hyperthyroidism patients were aged 18 to 65. With the HTBI primer set, the TCR CDR3 went through a first round of RT-PCR.

This specimen was peripheral blood mononuclear cells (PBMCs), taken at new diagnosis, from a patient treated with antithyroid drugs. The receptor's source is a man aged 25-45 years with Graves disease. The V call is TRBV24-1, the J call TRBJ2-1; D not resolved. The CDR3 bases are TGTGCCACCAGTGTAGGGTACAATGAGCAGTTCTTC. Its translation is CATSVGYNEQFF.